The source of this T cell receptor beta chain is a study of blood T cells in healthy people across ages. With a J-beta primer mix and a sample-barcoded 5' primer, a second PCR ran about 7 to 12 cycles. TCRdb re-called the 5' RACE reads through MiXCR, storing one row per CDR3 protein. In the table there are about 1.4 million distinct CDR3 sequences, approximately 59% of which are singletons. The V gene's germline CDR1 is DFQATT and CDR2 SNEGSKA (reference sequence). This CDR3 spans 13 amino acids. The V and J ends lost 5 bases and 4 bases respectively, with 14 bases between them. The material sequenced was blood. The chain uses TRBV20-1 and TRBJ1-2; D not resolved. This clonotype was obtained from a man aged 18 to 30 in good health. The CDR3 nucleotides are TGCAGTGCTCCTCCAGGAGGGTTCTATGGCTACACCTTC. Translated, it gives CSAPPGGFYGYTF.